These 30 T cell receptor beta chains originate from one sample sequenced in a study of T-cell reconstitution after alpha-beta-depleted transplantation in children (dated by TCRdb to about 2016). According to the study, the label for this sample's treatment or condition signals: allogeneic hematopoietic cell transplantation with graft depleted of TCRalphabeta T cells and CD19 B cells. The library was prepared using PCR. TCRdb names Illumina HiSeq 2500 as the instrument used. TCR libraries were prepared with molecular barcoding, using unique molecular identifiers to normalize TCRbeta repertoire quantification. In-frame beta chains were kept once TCRdb had trimmed the public reads at Q25 with fastp and called clones with MiXCR. Under each unique CDR3 protein, matching rows form one entry showing the most common genes and DNA. The sample table holds some 310,000 distinct CDR3 sequences, of which about a quarter were seen once. Roughly 9.7% of the sample comes from the top ten.

The input for sequencing was PBMCs, mostly from graft donor cells, taken 180 days after TCRalphabeta/CD19-depleted stem cell transplant. These receptors were taken from a male patient aged 10-17 years who had a stem cell transplant for acute lymphoblastic leukemia, so the T cells may come from the graft donor.

CDR3 in amino acids: CASSQDRLAGIQYEQYF. Here the CDR3 DNA reads TGCGCCAGCAGCCAAGATAGACTAGCGGGAATACAATACGAGCAGTACTTC. This sequence joins TRBV4-1 and TRBJ2-7; 11 bases map to TRBD2. The CDR3 totals 17 residues. J lost 4 bases, V lost 0 bases, and 8 bases had no gene match. Germline CDR1 and CDR2: MGHRA and YSYEKL.

This clonotype was seen a few times. The chain couples TRBV6-4 to TRBJ2-1, with 15 bases lining up with TRBD2. Germline V gene data show CDR1 as MRHNA and CDR2 as SNTAGT. The CDR3 length is 23 residues. Unmatched junction bases numbered 20, after V lost 5 bases and J lost 0 bases. The CDR3 bases are TGTGCCAGCAGTCCGGGACTAGCGGGAGGTCCCTCAAACCTCTTGAGCTCCTACAATGAGCAGTTCTTC. Its protein is CASSPGLAGGPSNLLSSYNEQFF.

There are many counts of this clonotype. The chain has TRBV7-6 and TRBJ2-7, with no clear D. The V end lost 0 bases, the J end lost 6 bases, and 6 bases lay between the germline ends. Germline lookup yields CDR1 SGHVS and CDR2 FNYEAQ. The CDR3 spans 12 residues. The CDR3 reads CASSLALGEQYF. In nucleotides, the CDR3 is TGTGCCAGCAGCTTAGCGCTGGGCGAGCAGTACTTC. The entire variable domain, with the rest obtained from reference TRBV7-6 and TRBJ2-7, is as follows: GAGVSQSPRYKVTKRGQDVALRCDPISGHVSLYWYRQALGQGPEFLTYFNYEAQQDKSGLPNDRFSAERPEGSISTLTIQRTEQRDSAMYRCASSLALGEQYFGPGTRLTVT.

CDR3 sequence reads: CATSWSGVQREGLRNIQYF. CDR3 nucleotides: TGTGCCACCAGCTGGAGTGGGGTCCAGCGGGAGGGCCTGAGAAACATTCAGTACTTC. This rearrangement joins TRBV28 to TRBJ2-4; 10 bases match TRBD2. Per germline, CDR1 MDHEN and CDR2 SYDVKM. Trimming took 10 bases from V and 6 from J; bases not matched to a gene: 24. CDR3 length: 19 amino acids.

J is TRBJ1-5 and V is TRBV18, with D uncertain. CDR1 is KGHSH, CDR2 LQKENI, per germline. V gave up 3 bases and J gave up 2 bases, with 8 bases separating them. The CDR3 runs to 14 residues. CDR3 DNA: TGTGCCAGCTCACCGAATTCGGGCAATCAGCCCCAGCATTTT. Its translation is CASSPNSGNQPQHF. The whole variable domain, filled in from reference TRBV18 and TRBJ1-5, reads NAGVMQNPRHLVRRRGQEARLRCSPMKGHSHVYWYRQLPEEGLKFMVYLQKENIIDESGMPKERFSAEFPKEGPSILRIQQVVRGDSAAYFCASSPNSGNQPQHFGDGTRLSIL.

The sample holds a few counts of this clonotype. The rearrangement links TRBV20-1 to TRBJ1-2; maybe TRBD1 (5 bases). Trimming pared 0 bases from V and 4 bases from J, leaving 12 bases between. Germline V CDR1 and CDR2: DFQATT, SNEGSKA (reference sequence). This CDR3 comprises 14 residues. DNA for the CDR3: TGCAGTGCTAGAGATCTTGTTAGGGGCTATGGCTACACCTTC. Protein sequence: CSARDLVRGYGYTF.

There are a few counts of this clonotype. This rearrangement joins TRBV2 to TRBJ1-1; D gene ambiguous. This CDR3 is built from 14 residues. Germline lookup yields CDR1 SNHLY and CDR2 FYNNEI. V shed 2 bases and J shed 3 bases, with 10 bases lying between them. The CDR3 DNA reads TGTGCCAGCAGTGAAAGGGAGGCGGACACTGAAGCTTTCTTT. This encodes CASSEREADTEAFF.

V is TRBV18 and J is TRBJ1-1, with a tentative D call TRBD1 (6 bases). V was shortened by 4 bases and J by 5 bases, with 8 bases between the two germline ends. Per the germline V gene, CDR1 is KGHSH and CDR2 is LQKENI. This CDR3 has 12 amino acids. CDR3 region: CASSRTGTEAFF. CDR3 coding DNA: TGTGCCAGCTCACGCACAGGGACTGAAGCTTTCTTT. The variable domain in full, with the rest retrieved from reference TRBV18 and TRBJ1-1, is NAGVMQNPRHLVRRRGQEARLRCSPMKGHSHVYWYRQLPEEGLKFMVYLQKENIIDESGMPKERFSAEFPKEGPSILRIQQVVRGDSAAYFCASSRTGTEAFFGQGTRLTVV.

The gene calls are TRBV12-3 or TRBV12-4 and TRBJ1-4; possibly TRBD1 for D (6 bases). This CDR3 region has 14 residues. V lost 7 bases and J 5 bases, leaving 14 bases between the germline ends. The CDR3: CASTGTLKNEKLFF. CDR3 in DNA: TGTGCCAGCACGGGGACACTCAAGAATGAAAAACTGTTTTTT.

This clonotype was seen a few times. This chain connects TRBV7-9 to TRBJ2-3, with 10 nucleotides matching TRBD2. Germline-derived CDR1 and CDR2 are SEHNR and FQNEAQ (reference sequence). The ends lost 5 bases at V and 0 bases at J; junction bases unmatched: 8. The CDR3 has 17 residues. CDR3 in DNA: TGTGCCAGCAGCCCACCGGGACTAGCGATTAGCACAGATACGCAGTATTTT. It translates to CASSPPGLAISTDTQYF.

This clonotype was counted between two and nine times. This chain uses TRBV20-1 with TRBJ2-2; 10 bases line up with TRBD1. V shed 4 bases, J shed 6 bases, and the junction held 8 bases outside the gene matches. CDR1 is DFQATT, CDR2 SNEGSKA, per germline (reference sequence). The CDR3 length is 15 residues. The CDR3 DNA sequence: TGCAGTGCTACTAAGACAGGGGGCTTGGCCGGGGAGCTGTTTTTT. Amino acid sequence: CSATKTGGLAGELFF.

The chain is built from TRBV20-1 and TRBJ1-2; D is ambiguous. With 3 bases removed from V and 0 bases from J, the gap between germline ends came to 14 bases. From germline, CDR1 is DFQATT and CDR2 SNEGSKA (reference sequence). The CDR3 extends over 15 amino acids. CDR3 amino acids: CSASEPHGANYGYTF. The CDR3 coding sequence is TGCAGTGCTAGCGAGCCCCACGGAGCTAACTATGGCTACACCTTC.

This clonotype appeared once. This chain uses TRBV6-1 with TRBJ2-7; TRBD1 matches at 7 bases. After removal of 5 bases from V and 4 bases from J, the junction contained 5 bases not matched to a gene. The CDR3 spans 13 residues. Looked up from germline, CDR1 is MNHNS and CDR2 is SASEGT. This CDR3 reads CASSQGQDYEQYF. DNA for the CDR3: TGTGCCAGCAGTCAAGGACAGGATTACGAGCAGTACTTC.

This rearrangement joins TRBV6-1 to TRBJ2-2; TRBD1 matches 8 bases. Germline CDR1 reads MNHNS; CDR2 reads SASEGT. The CDR3 consists of 16 residues. The trim removed 2 bases at V and 13 bases at J, leaving 15 bases unmatched. DNA for the CDR3: TGTGCCAGCAGTGAACCCCGGACAGGGTTACCGGTCAGGCTGTTTTTT. Protein product: CASSEPRTGLPVRLFF.

The CDR3 region has the DNA TGTGCCAGCAGCTTAGCGCGGCAGGGGATAGGCTCACCCCTCCACTTT. Amino acid sequence: CASSLARQGIGSPLHF. The chain couples TRBV7-8 to TRBJ1-6; perhaps TRBD1 as D (6 bases). Germline lookup yields CDR1 SGHVS and CDR2 FQNEAQ. The V end was cut by 0 bases, the J end by 10 bases, with 16 bases between. This CDR3 comprises 16 residues. The variable domain in full, completed from reference TRBV7-8 and TRBJ1-6, reads GAGVSQSPRYKVAKRGQDVALRCDPISGHVSLFWYQQALGQGPEFLTYFQNEAQLDKSGLPSDRFFAERPEGSVSTLKIQRTQQEDSAVYLCASSLARQGIGSPLHFGNGTRLTVT.

This sequence joins TRBV6-5 and TRBJ2-2, with D possibly matching TRBD2 (6 bases). The CDR3 runs to 15 residues. Trimming cost V 2 bases and J 5 bases, with 12 bases left between them. Germline CDR1 and CDR2: MNHEY and SVGAGI. CDR3 region: CASSYRRGYTGELFF. In nucleotides, the CDR3 is TGTGCCAGCAGTTACAGACGGGGGTATACCGGGGAGCTGTTTTTT.

The chain combines TRBV5-1 with TRBJ2-7; D might be TRBD1 or TRBD2, each matching 7 bases. CDR3 length: 13 residues. Germline values: CDR1 SGHRS, CDR2 YFSETQ. With 4 bases removed from V and 7 bases from J, the gap between germline ends came to 15 bases. CDR3 amino acids: CASSTAGGGEQYF. As DNA, the CDR3 is TGCGCCAGCAGCACCGCAGGGGGGGGGGAGCAGTACTTC.

This sequence joins TRBV20-1 and TRBJ2-5; 7 nucleotides align to TRBD1. Germline CDR1 reads DFQATT; CDR2 reads SNEGSKA (reference sequence). The CDR3 contains 12 residues. Losses at the gene ends were 2 bases for V and 4 bases for J; bases not matched to a gene: 1. CDR3 amino acids: CSARNRGETQYF. The CDR3 DNA is TGCAGTGCTAGAAACAGGGGAGAGACCCAGTACTTC.

The chain has TRBV7-2 and TRBJ2-5, with D perhaps TRBD1 or TRBD2 (5 bases each). CDR1 and CDR2 from the germline V gene are SGHTA and FQGNSA. The length of the CDR3 is 17 residues. Trimming left V 5 bases short and J 0 bases short, with 19 bases between. CDR3 residues: CASSPLGLGGYQETQYF. As DNA, the CDR3 is TGTGCCAGCAGCCCCTTGGGGCTAGGCGGGTACCAAGAGACCCAGTACTTC. The full variable domain, its missing parts supplied by reference TRBV7-2 and TRBJ2-5, is GAGVSQSPSNKVTEKGKDVELRCDPISGHTALYWYRQSLGQGLEFLIYFQGNSAPDKSGLPSDRFSAERTGGSVSTLTIQRTQQEDSAVYLCASSPLGLGGYQETQYFGPGTRLLVL.

The CDR3 DNA is TGCGCCAGCAGCGACAACAATGAGCAGTTCTTC. It yields the protein CASSDNNEQFF. The V and J genes are TRBV5-1 and TRBJ2-1; D gene ambiguous. The ends were cut back, 4 bases at V and 5 bases at J, with 4 bases in the middle. There are 11 residues in the CDR3. Germline V CDR1 and CDR2: SGHRS, YFSETQ.

CDR3 nucleotides: TGTGCCAGCAGTGGGGAGTTAAATGAAAAACTGTTTTTT. Protein sequence: CASSGELNEKLFF. The J gene is TRBJ1-4, the V gene TRBV6-1; D call uncertain. The V gene's germline CDR1 is MNHNS and CDR2 SASEGT. The CDR3 consists of 13 residues. Trimming pared 4 bases from V and 5 bases from J, leaving 8 bases between.

The chain employs TRBV6-5 and TRBJ2-7, with 12 bases lining up with TRBD2. Germline assignment: CDR1 MNHEY and CDR2 SVGAGI. The V gene end was trimmed by 4 bases and the J gene end by 7 bases; junction bases not matched to a gene: 8. This CDR3 contains 15 residues. CDR3 protein: CASSSGLAGNLEQYF. The DNA of the CDR3 is TGTGCCAGCAGTTCCGGACTAGCGGGAAATTTGGAGCAGTACTTC.

In the case of this clonotype: One end of the junction fails to match germline, which may point to a read error. The chain recombines TRBV20-1 with TRBJ2-1; D unclear. The CDR3 totals 16 residues. Germline V gene sequence: CDR1 DFQATT, CDR2 SNEGSKA (reference sequence). The chain's CDR3 is CSASQTASSSFNEQFF. For the CDR3, the DNA is TGCAGTGCCTCCCAGACTGCCTCAAGCTCCTTCAATGAGCAGTTCTTC.

DNA of the CDR3: TGTGCCATACCTGGTCGGGAGCTCTCCTACAATGAGCAGTTCTTC. It specifies CAIPGRELSYNEQFF. The chain has TRBV7-4 and TRBJ2-1; tentatively, D is TRBD2 (6 bases). Trimming shortened V by 10 bases and J by 0 bases, and 16 bases separated the two germline ends. The germline V gene encodes CDR1 SGHVT and CDR2 SQSDAQ. The CDR3 loop spans 15 amino acids.

The chain couples TRBV20-1 to TRBJ2-1, with D maybe TRBD2 (6 bases). V lost 1 base and J lost 4, with 11 bases in between. CDR1 and CDR2 from the germline V gene are DFQATT and SNEGSKA (reference sequence). This CDR3 spans 14 amino acids. DNA of the CDR3: TGCAGTGCTAGAGTTGATAGCGGTTACAATGAGCAGTTCTTC. Translating it yields CSARVDSGYNEQFF.

This clonotype was recorded only once. The genes are TRBV5-1 and TRBJ2-5; 11 bases agree with TRBD2. The CDR3 sequence is 16 residues long. V was pared by 4 bases and J by 5 bases, with 10 bases of the junction left unmatched. Germline CDR1 and CDR2: SGHRS and YFSETQ. CDR3 sequence reads: CASSTGSSGRSETQYF. The CDR3 nucleotides are TGCGCCAGCAGCACAGGGTCTAGCGGGAGGTCGGAGACCCAGTACTTC.

This chain joins TRBV5-1 and TRBJ2-7; D gene uncertain. Germline loops: CDR1 SGHRS, CDR2 YFSETQ. Trimming pared 3 bases from V and 5 bases from J, leaving 6 bases between. There are 11 residues in the CDR3. CDR3 bases: TGCGCCAGCAGCTCCAAAGACGAGCAGTACTTC. This translates into CASSSKDEQYF.

V and J are TRBV5-1 and TRBJ2-1; 11 nucleotides align to TRBD2. The CDR3 has 15 residues. Germline CDR1 is SGHRS and CDR2 is YFSETQ. The J segment lost 6 bases and the V segment lost 0 bases, leaving 2 bases of the junction unmatched. CDR3 DNA: TGCGCCAGCAGCTTGGAACTAGCGGGAGCCAATGAGCAGTTCTTC. Translating gives CASSLELAGANEQFF.

This clonotype has a handful of counts. This CDR3 reads CATSDLRGQETQYF. CDR3 in DNA: TGTGCCACCAGTGATTTGAGGGGCCAAGAGACCCAGTACTTC. The chain employs TRBV24-1 and TRBJ2-5; D might be TRBD1 (5 bases). V lost 0 bases and J lost 1, with 5 bases in between. Per germline, CDR1 KGHDR and CDR2 SFDVKD. The CDR3 runs 14 residues.

In this sample, this clonotype turned up a few times. The genes are TRBV7-3 and TRBJ2-4; 7 bases fit TRBD2. V lost 5 bases, J lost 9 bases, and 10 bases stayed unmatched. CDR1 and CDR2 (germline): SGHTA, FQGTGA. The CDR3 consists of 14 residues. The CDR3 here is CASSLGVTGGIQYF. In DNA form, the CDR3 reads TGTGCCAGCAGCCTTGGGGTGACGGGGGGCATTCAGTACTTC.